The 20 T cell receptor beta chains listed next were all sequenced from one sample in a study of CD8 T cells in Susac syndrome. Random-hexamer reverse transcription was applied to about 0.5 to 1 ug RNA. TCRdb ran MiXCR on the immunoSEQ multiplex PCR reads and lists one entry per CDR3 protein. The table lists under 150,000 distinct CDR3 sequences, more than 90% of them singletons, with less than 0.085% in the top ten. Sample: CD4+ T cells from PBMCs. The receptor source for this set is a human donor with Susac syndrome.

The gene calls are TRBV29-1 and TRBJ2-7; D ambiguous. The germline gives CDR1 SQVTM, CDR2 ANQGSEA. The CDR3 runs to 11 residues. Trimming took off 4 bases at V and 5 bases at J, with 9 bases between the two ends. CDR3 DNA sequence: TGCAGCGTTGTGGCAGCCAACGAGCAGTACTTC. Translated: CSVVAANEQYF.

The chain is built from TRBV29-1 and TRBJ2-3; 7 bases are shared with TRBD2. The germline V gene encodes CDR1 SQVTM and CDR2 ANQGSEA. CDR3 size: 13 residues. V shed 4 bases and J 3 bases; nucleotides not matched to a gene: 4. The CDR3 loop reads CSVVGRTTDTQYF. CDR3 sequence (DNA): TGCAGCGTTGTCGGGAGGACGACAGATACGCAGTATTTT.

The chain couples TRBV12-3 or TRBV12-4 to TRBJ2-2; 9 bases line up with TRBD1. The V and J ends lost 6 bases and 5 bases, in that order; junction bases with no gene match: 7. This CDR3 comprises 15 residues. CDR3: CASRARTGDTGELFF. CDR3 coding DNA: TGTGCCAGCAGAGCTCGGACAGGGGATACCGGGGAGCTGTTTTTT.

This clonotype was detected once. This chain links TRBV7-9 with TRBJ1-1; unclear D gene. Trimming shortened V by 0 bases and J by 5 bases, and 19 bases separated the two germline ends. Germline-derived CDR1 and CDR2 are SEHNR and FQNEAQ (reference sequence). CDR3 length equals 17 residues. The CDR3 DNA is TGTGCCAGCAGCTTAGCTGTGCTTGGGGTGGGTTGGACTGAAGCTTTCTTT. It encodes CASSLAVLGVGWTEAFF.

This chain joins TRBV6-4 and TRBJ1-2; no definite D call. Germline assignment: CDR1 MRHNA and CDR2 SNTAGT. V was shortened by 5 bases and J by 2 bases, with 12 bases between the two germline ends. The CDR3 loop spans 14 amino acids. CDR3 sequence: CASSPKPPNYGYTF. Written as DNA, the CDR3 is TGTGCCAGCAGTCCCAAGCCACCGAACTATGGCTACACCTTC.

The chain carries TRBV29-1 and TRBJ1-2; the D gene is possibly TRBD1 (5 bases). Trimming took 8 bases from V and 7 from J, leaving 14 bases between them. CDR1 and CDR2 from the germline V gene are SQVTM and ANQGSEA. The CDR3 is made up of 11 amino acids. In DNA form, the CDR3 reads TGCAGCATAGGGACGGTTGGTGGCTACACCTTC. Its protein product is CSIGTVGGYTF.

This clonotype was seen a few times. The J gene is TRBJ2-5, the V gene TRBV6-1; D is ambiguous. V shed 5 bases and J shed 1 base, with 8 bases lying between them. The CDR3 covers 13 residues. Germline V CDR1 and CDR2: MNHNS, SASEGT. The CDR3 loop reads CASSSGSQETQYF. Written as DNA, the CDR3 is TGTGCCAGCAGTAGTGGCAGCCAAGAGACCCAGTACTTC.

The table lists this clonotype with a few counts. The V and J genes are TRBV4-1 and TRBJ2-3, with 8 bases aligning to TRBD2. The CDR3 sequence is 16 residues long. After removal of 5 bases from V and 6 bases from J, the junction contained 13 bases not matched to a gene. CDR1 and CDR2 (germline): MGHRA, YSYEKL. CDR3 nucleotides: TGCGCCAGCAGCTACACAATAAGCGGGGGAGGGGATACGCAGTATTTT. Its protein product is CASSYTISGGGDTQYF.

The V call is TRBV19, the J call TRBJ2-7; D may correspond to TRBD1 or TRBD2 (5 bases each). The CDR3 runs to 11 residues. The V gene lost 6 bases and the J gene lost 6 bases, with 9 bases spanning the gap. CDR1 and CDR2 from the germline V gene are LNHDA and SQIVND (reference sequence). The CDR3 region has the DNA TGTGCCAGTAGACTAGGGACCGAGCAGTACTTC. It encodes CASRLGTEQYF. The whole variable domain, filled in from reference TRBV19 and TRBJ2-7, reads DGGITQSPKYLFRKEGQNVTLSCEQNLNHDAMYWYRQDPGQGLRLIYYSQIVNDFQKGDIAEGYSVSREKKESFPLTVTSAQKNPTAFYLCASRLGTEQYFGPGTRLTVT.

In this sample, this clonotype turned up a few times. This rearrangement joins TRBV7-2 to TRBJ2-5; D possibly corresponds to TRBD2 (5 bases). In germline, CDR1 is SGHTA, CDR2 FQGNSA. This CDR3 contains 14 residues. V was clipped by 3 bases and J by 1 base, with 9 bases between them. As DNA, the CDR3 is TGTGCCAGCAGCTTGGCGGGTGCCCAAGAGACCCAGTACTTC. Protein product: CASSLAGAQETQYF.

The chain couples TRBV5-1 to TRBJ2-3; tentatively, D is TRBD2 (6 bases). CDR3 length: 15 amino acids. Trimming cost V 2 bases and J 3 bases, with 13 bases left between them. Germline V lookup: CDR1 SGHRS, CDR2 YFSETQ. CDR3: CASSFGRGWTDTQYF. The CDR3 DNA sequence: TGCGCCAGCAGCTTCGGGCGGGGTTGGACAGATACGCAGTATTTT.

This chain joins TRBV5-1 and TRBJ2-7, with 8 bases lining up with TRBD1. The CDR3 runs to 16 residues. The V gene's germline CDR1 is SGHRS and CDR2 YFSETQ. Trimming at V came to 4 bases and at J to 2 bases, leaving 11 bases not matched to a gene. In DNA form, the CDR3 reads TGCGCCAGCAGCCGGGCAGGGGGCGGAACCCCCTACGAGCAGTACTTC. Translated, it gives CASSRAGGGTPYEQYF. The full variable domain, completed using reference TRBV5-1 and TRBJ2-7, is KAGVTQTPRYLIKTRGQQVTLSCSPISGHRSVSWYQQTPGQGLQFLFEYFSETQRNKGNFPGRFSGRQFSNSRSEMNVSTLELGDSALYLCASSRAGGGTPYEQYFGPGTRLTVT.

This clonotype showed up just once. The chain carries TRBV25-1 and TRBJ2-2; D not resolved. CDR1 MGHDK and CDR2 SYGVNS come from the germline V gene. V lost 4 bases to trimming and J lost 8 bases, with 8 bases between them. This CDR3 has 12 residues. As DNA, the CDR3 is TGTGCCAGCAGTGCAGAAACTGGGGAGCTGTTTTTT. Translating it yields CASSAETGELFF.

In this sample, this clonotype turned up once. The gene calls are TRBV7-9 and TRBJ1-1, with D hard to call. The CDR3 length is 14 residues. Trimming took 1 base from V and 3 from J, leaving 9 bases between them. The germline CDR1 and CDR2 sequences are SEHNR and FQNEAQ (reference sequence). CDR3 sequence reads: CASSLGSTYTEAFF. CDR3 bases: TGTGCCAGCAGCTTAGGGTCCACATACACTGAAGCTTTCTTT.

In DNA, the CDR3 is TGTGCCAGCAGCTCAGGGGGGGAGGGTCCGACAGATACGCAGTATTTT. Translation gives CASSSGGEGPTDTQYF. This chain connects TRBV7-9 to TRBJ2-3; the D gene could be TRBD1 or TRBD2 (7 bases each). V was pared by 4 bases and J by 3 bases, with 17 bases between. CDR1 is SEHNR and CDR2 is FQNEAQ in the germline V gene (reference sequence). This CDR3 comprises 16 residues.

The chain has TRBV6-4 and TRBJ2-1; no reliable D call. The CDR3 has 12 residues. CDR1 is MRHNA, CDR2 SNTAGT, per germline. The ends were cut back, 3 bases at V and 12 bases at J, with 12 bases in the middle. Written as DNA, the CDR3 is TGTGCCAGCAGTGAGGACGGCTTGACGCAGTTCTTC. It specifies CASSEDGLTQFF.

The chain carries TRBV9 and TRBJ1-1; D may be TRBD1 (6 bases). Germline CDR1 reads SGDLS; CDR2 reads YYNGEE. The V end was cut by 4 bases, the J end by 5 bases, with 18 bases between. The CDR3 has 15 residues. CDR3: CASSNLGGGWTEAFF. In DNA, the CDR3 is TGTGCCAGCAGCAACCTGGGAGGGGGGTGGACTGAAGCTTTCTTT. The full variable domain, rest sourced from reference TRBV9 and TRBJ1-1, is DSGVTQTPKHLITATGQRVTLRCSPRSGDLSVYWYQQSLDQGLQFLIQYYNGEERAKGNILERFSAQQFPDLHSELNLSSLELGDSALYFCASSNLGGGWTEAFFGQGTRLTVV.

The genes are TRBV2 and TRBJ1-2; TRBD1 is a possible D gene (5 bases). V was cut by 4 bases and J by 10 bases, with 13 bases left in between. The CDR3 has 12 residues. Germline CDR1 is SNHLY and CDR2 is FYNNEI. In DNA, the CDR3 is TGTGCCAGCAGTGCTTCCTGGGGGGACTACACCTTC. This encodes CASSASWGDYTF.

The rearrangement joins TRBV29-1 to TRBJ2-3; weak D call: TRBD2 (6 bases). The CDR3 extends over 11 amino acids. CDR1 and CDR2 (germline): SQVTM, ANQGSEA. Trimming removed 5 bases from V and 8 bases from J, with 11 bases in between. The CDR3 reads CSVSGVGTQYF. The CDR3 DNA sequence: TGCAGCGTTTCGGGAGTGGGTACGCAGTATTTT.

The chain has TRBV28 and TRBJ1-5; D gene unclear. Germline CDR1 is MDHEN and CDR2 is SYDVKM. The CDR3 loop spans 11 amino acids. Trimming took off 5 bases at V and 6 bases at J, with 5 bases between the two ends. The CDR3 nucleotides are TGTGCCAGCAGTGAGGGTCAGCCCCAGCATTTT. Translating gives CASSEGQPQHF.